This TCR beta chain stems from a study of cytomegalovirus exposure and HLA in healthy donors. At the level of the study: The same platform was used for the 90 to 150 validation repertoires as for the 666 first-cohort repertoires, as reported in a later analysis. Study findings and constraints: The study put about 180 TCR beta chains on its list as cytomegalovirus-associated. As was reported, the classifier diagnosed cytomegalovirus status with high specificity and sensitivity.

With 2 bases clipped from V and 2 bases from J, the junction kept 6 bases outside the gene matches. The V gene's germline CDR1 is SGHRS and CDR2 YFSETQ. This CDR3 is built from 15 residues. Profiled with immunoSEQ multiplex PCR; TCRdb holds only in-frame clones, not every one. Among roughly 220,000 clones listed, over 80% were seen once. For this clone: Antigen unknown.

The chain couples TRBV5-1 to TRBJ2-5; 7 bases align to TRBD2. Input material: PBMCs. This clonotype was obtained from a woman aged 30 to 39 in good health and CMV-seropositive. In DNA, the CDR3 is TGCGCCAGCAGCTTATTAGCTAGCGGTCAAGAGACCCAGTACTTC. As protein: CASSLLASGQETQYF.